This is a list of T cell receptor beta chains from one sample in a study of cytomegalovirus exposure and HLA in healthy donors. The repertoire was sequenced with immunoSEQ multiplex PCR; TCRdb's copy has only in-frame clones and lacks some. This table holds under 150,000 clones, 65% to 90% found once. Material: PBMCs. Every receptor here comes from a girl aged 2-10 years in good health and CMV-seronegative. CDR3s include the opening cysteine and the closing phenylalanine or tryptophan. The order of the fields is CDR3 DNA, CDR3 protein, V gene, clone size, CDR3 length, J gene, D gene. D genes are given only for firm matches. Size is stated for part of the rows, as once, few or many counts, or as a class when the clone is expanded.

TGTGCCAGCAGTTTTACAGGGGGTCAGCCCCAGCATTTT CASSFTGGQPQHF TRBV27 - 13 TRBJ1-5 TRBD1
TGTGCCAGCGCCGGACTAGCGGAACTCAATGAGCAGTTCTTC CASAGLAELNEQFF TRBV2 few 14 TRBJ2-1 TRBD2
TGTGCCAACTGGGACAGGGGGCTTCCCTGGTATGGCTACACCTTC CANWDRGLPWYGYTF TRBV7-9 once 15 TRBJ1-2 TRBD1
TGTGCCGTAAATAGGGACATCTCCAGCACTGAAGCTTTCTTT CAVNRDISSTEAFF TRBV2 - 14 TRBJ1-1 -
TGTGCCAGCACAGGGAACTATAATTCACCCCTCCACTTT CASTGNYNSPLHF TRBV2 - 13 TRBJ1-6 -
TGTGCCAGCAGTTCCTCCGGGACAGGGAGGGTGGCAAAACTGTTTTTT CASSSSGTGRVAKLFF TRBV28 few 16 TRBJ1-4 TRBD1
TGTGCCAGCAGTGCAGGGGGTTCTAATGAAAAACTGTTTTTT CASSAGGSNEKLFF TRBV28 - 14 TRBJ1-4 TRBD1
TGTGCCAGCAGCAAAGAGCCGGACAGGGTAGCAGGAAACACCATATATTTT CASSKEPDRVAGNTIYF TRBV21-1 - 17 TRBJ1-3 -
TGTGCCAGCAGCCAGACTAGCGGGGGGGCCCACTACGAGCAGTACTTC CASSQTSGGAHYEQYF TRBV13 - 16 TRBJ2-7 TRBD2
TGTGCCAGCAGCCCCCTCCCCGGGACAGGGGACGAGCAGTACTTC CASSPLPGTGDEQYF TRBV7-9 - 15 TRBJ2-7 TRBD1
TGTGCCAGCAGCTTAGAAGGGGGAGAGACCCAGTACTTC CASSLEGGETQYF TRBV7-3 - 13 TRBJ2-5 -
TGCAGCGTTGTTGGCGGGGGCCAGACAGATACGCAGTATTTT CSVVGGGQTDTQYF TRBV29-1 - 14 TRBJ2-3 -
TGCGCCAGTCGGAGGGGTCTTAACTACGAGCAGTACTTC CASRRGLNYEQYF TRBV10-2 - 13 TRBJ2-7 -
TGTGCCAGCAGTGATAGAGCTAACTATGGCTACACCTTC CASSDRANYGYTF TRBV6-1 - 13 TRBJ1-2 -
TGTGCCAGCGGGACTACCACCTACGAGCAGTACTTC CASGTTTYEQYF TRBV2 - 12 TRBJ2-7 TRBD2
TGTGCCAGCAGTGTTCCAGCTATTATGGGGGGAACCTACGAGCAGTACTTC CASSVPAIMGGTYEQYF TRBV6-1 - 17 TRBJ2-7 -
TGTGCCAGTAGTCACGACAGTCTCTATGGCTACACCTTC CASSHDSLYGYTF TRBV19 - 13 TRBJ1-2 -
TGTGCCAGCAGTCTAAAGGGACTTCTCCAGGGATATAACGAGCAGTACTTC CASSLKGLLQGYNEQYF TRBV27 - 17 TRBJ2-7 -
TGTGCCAGTACCTCGGACAGGCTCTACACCGGGGAGCTGTTTTTT CASTSDRLYTGELFF TRBV19 once 15 TRBJ2-2 TRBD1
TGTGCCACTGCTGACGGGACTAGCGGTTACAATGAGCAGTTCTTC CATADGTSGYNEQFF TRBV7-2 - 15 TRBJ2-1 TRBD2
TGTGCCAGCAGCACAATCACAGATACGCAGTATTTT CASSTITDTQYF TRBV9 - 12 TRBJ2-3 -
TGTGCCAGCAGCTTGGGAGAGAATCAGCCCCAGCATTTT CASSLGENQPQHF TRBV7-3 - 13 TRBJ1-5 -
TGTGCCTGGAGTGTAGTCCTGACAGGGAACTATGGCTACACCTTC CAWSVVLTGNYGYTF TRBV30 - 15 TRBJ1-2 TRBD1
TGTGCCATCAGTGAGTGGGGGGATCAGCCCCAGCATTTT CAISEWGDQPQHF TRBV10-3 once 13 TRBJ1-5 -
TGCGCCAGCAGCCGTGCGGGACAGGGGGCAGATACGCAGTATTTT CASSRAGQGADTQYF TRBV4-3 - 15 TRBJ2-3 TRBD1
TGTGCCAGCAGCCCTGGCCAGGGGGGATCGATCTACGAGCAGTACTTC CASSPGQGGSIYEQYF TRBV4-2 - 16 TRBJ2-7 -
TGCAGCGTAACCGGGACAGGGGTCCGCGAGCAGTACTTC CSVTGTGVREQYF TRBV29-1 - 13 TRBJ2-7 TRBD1
TGTGCCAGCGTCAGGGGGCGCCGAGAGACCCAGTACTTC CASVRGRRETQYF TRBV28 - 13 TRBJ2-5 TRBD1
TGTGCCAGCAGGGAGGGACAGGGTTTAAGTAATGAGCAGTTCTTC CASREGQGLSNEQFF TRBV28 - 15 TRBJ2-1 TRBD1
TGCGCCAGCAGCTTGCTACTAGCGGGCCGCCAAGAGACCCAGTACTTC CASSLLLAGRQETQYF TRBV5-1 once 16 TRBJ2-5 TRBD2
TGTGCCAGCCGGCGGGGGGTGTCCTACGAGCAGTACTTC CASRRGVSYEQYF TRBV27 - 13 TRBJ2-7 TRBD2
TGTGCCTGGAGTGTATACGGAGGACTAATTGGGACCATGGGGACCGGGGAGCTGTTTTTT CAWSVYGGLIGTMGTGELFF TRBV30 once 20 TRBJ2-2 -
TGTGCCAGCAGCGGGAGGACAGGTGACCTGGGTGGCTACACCTTC CASSGRTGDLGGYTF TRBV9 - 15 TRBJ1-2 TRBD1
TGTGCCAGCAGCTTAGGGACAGGTCTTGGAGAGACCCAGTACTTC CASSLGTGLGETQYF TRBV7-3 - 15 TRBJ2-5 TRBD1
TGTGCCAGCTTGGGACTAGCGGGGAGTACCTACGAGCAGTACTTC CASLGLAGSTYEQYF TRBV2 - 15 TRBJ2-7 TRBD2
TGCGCCAGCAGCCAGGGAGTTAATTCACCCCTCCACTTT CASSQGVNSPLHF TRBV4-3 - 13 TRBJ1-6 -
TGTGCCAGCAGCGGGGGTCCAGATGAAAAACTGTTTTTT CASSGGPDEKLFF TRBV6-4 - 13 TRBJ1-4 -
TGTGCCAGCAGGGAGACGGTATCAGATACGCAGTATTTT CASRETVSDTQYF TRBV28 - 13 TRBJ2-3 -
TGTGCCTGGAGTTCCCAGGGCCGGGGGGCCGGGGAGCTGTTTTTT CAWSSQGRGAGELFF TRBV30 - 15 TRBJ2-2 TRBD2
TGTGCCAGCAGCTTCGGGGAGCACAATGAGCAGTTCTTC CASSFGEHNEQFF TRBV11-3 - 13 TRBJ2-1 -
TGCGCCAGCGGCCAAGAAGGAGGTATTAGCGGGAGGGGAGAGCAGTTCTTC CASGQEGGISGRGEQFF TRBV4-1 - 17 TRBJ2-1 TRBD2
TGTGCCAGCAGTCGGGTCCTCTTATCCCAGCCCCAGCATTTT CASSRVLLSQPQHF TRBV28 - 14 TRBJ1-5 -
TGTGCCAGCAGTTCCCTCCGCAGGGTGAGCAATCAGCCCCAGCATTTT CASSSLRRVSNQPQHF TRBV28 - 16 TRBJ1-5 -
TGTGCCAGCAGCGACACAGCGGATCTCTCCTACGAGCAGTACTTC CASSDTADLSYEQYF TRBV9 - 15 TRBJ2-7 -
TGTGCCAGCAGCTTTTCACAGACAAGCTCCTACGAGCAGTACTTC CASSFSQTSSYEQYF TRBV7-8 - 15 TRBJ2-7 -
TGTGCCTGGAGTGTCAGGTCGGGGTCGGAGACCCAGTACTTC CAWSVRSGSETQYF TRBV30 - 14 TRBJ2-5 -
TGTGCCAGTAGTCTCGGACAGGGGGGGAACACTGAAGCTTTCTTT CASSLGQGGNTEAFF TRBV19 - 15 TRBJ1-1 TRBD1
TGTGCCAGCAGTTCACAACACACAGCTCCCTACGAGCAGTACTTC CASSSQHTAPYEQYF TRBV7-2 - 15 TRBJ2-7 -
TGTGCCAGCAGTCCAGGACAGTCCTATGGCTACACCTTC CASSPGQSYGYTF TRBV28 - 13 TRBJ1-2 -
TGTGCCAGCAGCGTAGCAGGTAGACAAGAGACCCAGTACTTC CASSVAGRQETQYF TRBV9 once 14 TRBJ2-5 -
TGTGCCAGCAGTGACAAGCCCGGGACAGGGTACGCAGAGACCCAGTACTTC CASSDKPGTGYAETQYF TRBV6-4 - 17 TRBJ2-5 TRBD1
TGCGCCAGCAGCCAAGATAACCTAGCGGGGGTTGGCTCCTACGAGCAGTACTTC CASSQDNLAGVGSYEQYF TRBV4-3 few 18 TRBJ2-7 TRBD2
TGTGCCAGCAGTTTAGGGAGGTTGGGCAATCAGCCCCAGCATTTT CASSLGRLGNQPQHF TRBV28 - 15 TRBJ1-5 -